The 16 T cell receptor beta chains in this list originate from one sample, sequenced in a study of human T cells and chemical hapten exposure. TCRdb fed the RACE reads into MiXCR, producing one record per CDR3 protein. The table lists over 55,000 distinct CDR3 sequences, more than 9% of them singletons, with approximately 9.9% in the top ten. Time point of the sample: pre-sensitization, week 0. Treatment of the sample: therapeutic diphenylcyclopropenone sensitization with weekly scalp DPC. This specimen consisted of whole blood, obtained in connection with sensitization to the hapten diphenylcyclopropenone (DPC). The receptors derive from a man aged 40-50 years with alopecia areata. Some clones in this sample may be carry-over from other donors' samples.

This clonotype has a count of ten or more. This chain links TRBV5-1 with TRBJ2-2, with D unclear. V was pared by 5 bases and J by 3 bases, with 14 bases between. Germline loops: CDR1 SGHRS, CDR2 YFSETQ. The CDR3 has 15 residues. As DNA, the CDR3 is TGCGCCAGCAGGGTCGGGCCTTCGGACACCGGGGAGCTGTTTTTT. It is translated as CASRVGPSDTGELFF.

This clonotype was seen more than once but under ten times. V usage is TRBV19 and J usage is TRBJ2-2; D may correspond to TRBD1 or TRBD2 (5 bases each). Trimming removed 9 bases from V and 6 bases from J, with 20 bases in between. Per germline, CDR1 LNHDA and CDR2 SQIVND (reference sequence). This CDR3 is built from 15 residues. CDR3 DNA sequence: TGTGCCAGCAACCGGGTCGGGGCCAGGGCCGGGGAGCTGTTTTTT. Encoded protein: CASNRVGARAGELFF.

This clonotype has ten or more counts. This sequence joins TRBV6-6 and TRBJ1-6, with 8 bases lining up with TRBD1. V lost 0 bases to trimming and J lost 11 bases; unmatched junction nucleotides: 0. CDR1 is MNHNY and CDR2 is SVGAGI in the germline V gene (reference sequence). This CDR3 comprises 13 residues. This chain's CDR3 is CASSYSGQAPLHF. CDR3 DNA sequence: TGTGCCAGCAGTTACTCGGGACAGGCACCCCTCCACTTT.

The chain has TRBV9 and TRBJ2-6; TRBD2 matches 7 bases. Germline-derived CDR1 and CDR2 are SGDLS and YYNGEE. The CDR3 contains 15 residues. The J segment lost 3 bases and the V segment lost 4 bases, leaving 4 bases of the junction unmatched. This CDR3 reads CASSPGGRGANVLTF. The CDR3 nucleotides read TGTGCCAGCAGCCCGGGGGGTCGTGGGGCCAACGTCCTGACTTTC.

CDR3 region: CASNLRSGSHGEQFF. Written as DNA, the CDR3 is TGTGCCAGCAACCTACGGAGCGGGAGTCATGGTGAGCAGTTCTTC. This chain connects TRBV2 to TRBJ2-1; 8 positions agree with TRBD2. Trimming removed 7 bases from V and 9 bases from J; junction bases left unmatched: 14. This CDR3 is built from 15 residues. Germline CDR1 is SNHLY and CDR2 is FYNNEI.

J is TRBJ2-2 and V is TRBV14; D unresolved. The CDR3 has 13 residues. CDR1 and CDR2 from the germline V gene are SGHDN and FVKESK. Trimming left V 5 bases short and J 1 base short, with 5 bases between. Here the CDR3 DNA reads TGTGCCAGCAGCACAAGGAACACCGGGGAGCTGTTTTTT. Translation: CASSTRNTGELFF.

This chain uses TRBV5-1 with TRBJ2-5; a possible D gene is TRBD1 (5 bases). CDR3 length: 13 amino acids. Germline lookup yields CDR1 SGHRS and CDR2 YFSETQ. The ends were cut back, 6 bases at V and 2 bases at J, with 11 bases in the middle. The CDR3 is CASTDRHQETQYF. CDR3 coding DNA: TGCGCCAGCACAGACAGACATCAAGAGACCCAGTACTTC.

This clonotype has ten or more counts. CDR3 in DNA: TGTGCCAGCAGCTTCCTCCCGGGACTAGCGGGAGGAAATGAGCAGTTCTTC. It is translated as CASSFLPGLAGGNEQFF. The chain carries TRBV7-2 and TRBJ2-1; 15 bases line up with TRBD2. V was pared by 3 bases and J by 7 bases, with 7 bases of the junction left unmatched. The CDR3 is made up of 17 amino acids. The germline CDR1 and CDR2 sequences are SGHTA and FQGNSA.

V is TRBV11-3 and J is TRBJ2-1; 7 bases are a match to TRBD2. From germline, CDR1 is SGHNT and CDR2 YENEEA. The V segment lost 1 base and the J segment 7 bases; nucleotides outside the gene matches: 1. The CDR3 covers 13 residues. The chain's CDR3 is CASSLGRENEQFF. In nucleotides, the CDR3 is TGTGCCAGCAGCTTAGGGCGGGAGAATGAGCAGTTCTTC.

There are many counts of this clonotype. The V gene is TRBV5-4, the J gene TRBJ1-3; D perhaps matches TRBD1 (5 bases). From germline, CDR1 is SGHNT and CDR2 YYREEE (reference sequence). The CDR3 is made up of 15 amino acids. V lost 0 bases and J lost 0, with 7 bases in between. The CDR3 is CASSLEGNSGNTIYF. The CDR3 nucleotides are TGTGCCAGCAGCTTGGAGGGGAACTCTGGAAACACCATATATTTT.

There are many counts of this clonotype. The chain recombines TRBV2 with TRBJ1-5, with unresolved D. The ends were cut back, 6 bases at V and 0 bases at J, with 3 bases in the middle. The CDR3 has 12 amino acids. Germline V gives CDR1 SNHLY, CDR2 FYNNEI. CDR3 region: CASRNSNQPQHF. The CDR3, as DNA: TGTGCCAGCAGGAATAGCAATCAGCCCCAGCATTTT.

This clonotype has ten or more counts. This chain connects TRBV28 to TRBJ2-7; TRBD1 is a possible D gene (6 bases). V lost 7 bases and J 1 base, leaving 11 bases between the germline ends. Germline loops: CDR1 MDHEN, CDR2 SYDVKM. This CDR3 contains 13 residues. The CDR3 is CASTEGGSYEQYF. For the CDR3, the DNA is TGTGCCAGCACCGAAGGGGGTTCCTACGAGCAGTACTTC.

This clonotype has at least ten counts. V is TRBV7-3 and J is TRBJ2-3, with TRBD2 matching 10 bases. Germline V lookup: CDR1 SGHTA, CDR2 FQGTGA. The CDR3 has 13 residues. CDR3 coding DNA: TGTGCAAGCGGGAGGGCGGGCACAGATACGCAGTATTTT. As protein: CASGRAGTDTQYF.

This clonotype was observed at least ten times. The J gene is TRBJ2-1, the V gene TRBV15, with D perhaps matching TRBD2 (6 bases). V dropped 0 bases and J dropped 5 bases, with 20 bases sitting between them. Germline-derived CDR1 and CDR2 are LNHNV and YYDKDF (reference sequence). This CDR3 has 18 residues. CDR3 sequence reads: CATSRDSLGLTTHNEQFF. CDR3 sequence (DNA): TGTGCCACCAGCAGAGATAGTTTGGGACTCACCACCCACAATGAGCAGTTCTTC.

This clonotype was found many times. The chain uses TRBV2 and TRBJ2-4, with D unresolved. Germline V gene lookup returns CDR1 SNHLY and CDR2 FYNNEI. The CDR3 is 13 residues long. The V gene lost 3 bases and the J gene lost 11 bases, with 14 bases spanning the gap. This CDR3 reads CASSDSPQVLQYF. The CDR3 coding sequence is TGTGCCAGCAGTGACTCTCCACAAGTCCTTCAGTACTTC.

The J gene is TRBJ1-3, the V gene TRBV20-1, with TRBD1 as a possible D gene (5 bases). The V and J ends lost 6 bases and 3 bases respectively, with 15 bases between them. CDR1 is DFQATT and CDR2 is SNEGSKA in the germline V gene (reference sequence). The CDR3 loop spans 14 amino acids. The CDR3 loop reads CSATRGGSGNTIYF. For the CDR3, the DNA is TGCAGTGCAACCCGGGGGGGGAGTGGAAACACCATATATTTT.